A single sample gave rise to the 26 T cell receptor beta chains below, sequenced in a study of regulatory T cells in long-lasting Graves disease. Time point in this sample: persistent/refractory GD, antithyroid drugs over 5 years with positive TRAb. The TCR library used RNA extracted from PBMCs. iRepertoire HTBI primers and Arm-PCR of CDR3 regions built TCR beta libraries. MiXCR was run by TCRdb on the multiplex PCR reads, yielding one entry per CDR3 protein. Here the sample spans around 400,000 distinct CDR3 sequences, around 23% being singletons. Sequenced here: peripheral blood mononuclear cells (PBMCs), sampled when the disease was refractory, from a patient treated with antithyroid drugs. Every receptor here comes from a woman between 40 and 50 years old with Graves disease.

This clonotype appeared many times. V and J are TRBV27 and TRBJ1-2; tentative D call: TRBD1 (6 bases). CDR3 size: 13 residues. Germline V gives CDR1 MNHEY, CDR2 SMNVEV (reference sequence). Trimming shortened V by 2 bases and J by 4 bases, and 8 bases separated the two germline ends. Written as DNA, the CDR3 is TGTGCCAGCAGTTTAAAGGGGGGCTATGGCTACACCTTC. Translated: CASSLKGGYGYTF.

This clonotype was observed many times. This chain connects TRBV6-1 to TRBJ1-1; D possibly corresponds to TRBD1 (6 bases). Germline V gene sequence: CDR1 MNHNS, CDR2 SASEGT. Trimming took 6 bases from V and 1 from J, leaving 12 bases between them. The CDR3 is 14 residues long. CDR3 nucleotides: TGTGCCAGCAGAGTACAGGGCCAGAACACTGAAGCTTTCTTT. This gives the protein CASRVQGQNTEAFF.

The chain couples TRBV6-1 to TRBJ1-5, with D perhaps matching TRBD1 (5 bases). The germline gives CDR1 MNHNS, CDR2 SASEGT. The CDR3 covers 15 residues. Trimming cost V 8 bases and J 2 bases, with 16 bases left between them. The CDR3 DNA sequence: TGTGCCAGCCTCGGTCGGGGGTTAGGCAATCAGCCCCAGCATTTT. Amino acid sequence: CASLGRGLGNQPQHF.

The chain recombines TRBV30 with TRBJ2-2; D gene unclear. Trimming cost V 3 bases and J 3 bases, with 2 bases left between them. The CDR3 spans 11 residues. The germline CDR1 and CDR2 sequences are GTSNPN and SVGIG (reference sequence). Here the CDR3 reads CAWSHTGELFF. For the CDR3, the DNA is TGTGCCTGGAGCCACACCGGGGAGCTGTTTTTT.

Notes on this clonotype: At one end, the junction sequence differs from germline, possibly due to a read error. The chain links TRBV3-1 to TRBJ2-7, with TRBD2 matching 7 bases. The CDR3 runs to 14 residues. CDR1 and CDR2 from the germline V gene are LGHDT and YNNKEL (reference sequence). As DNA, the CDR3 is TGTGCCAGCAGCCCGGCCGGGACTAACTACGAGCGGTACTTC. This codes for CASSPAGTNYERYF.

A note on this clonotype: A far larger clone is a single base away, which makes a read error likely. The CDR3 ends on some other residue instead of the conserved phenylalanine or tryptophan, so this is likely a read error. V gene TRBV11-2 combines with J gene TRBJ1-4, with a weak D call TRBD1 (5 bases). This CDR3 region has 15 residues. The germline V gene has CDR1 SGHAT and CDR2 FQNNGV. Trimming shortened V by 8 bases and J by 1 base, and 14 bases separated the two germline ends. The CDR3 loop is CASQDTGRTNEKLFL. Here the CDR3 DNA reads TGTGCCAGCCAGGATACGGGGCGAACTAATGAAAAACTGTTTCTT.

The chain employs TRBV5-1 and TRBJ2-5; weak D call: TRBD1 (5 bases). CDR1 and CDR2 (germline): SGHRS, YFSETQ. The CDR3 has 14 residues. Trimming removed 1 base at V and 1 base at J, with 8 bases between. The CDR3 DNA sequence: TGCGCCAGCAGCTTGTTAGGGGTCCAAGAGACCCAGTACTTC. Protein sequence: CASSLLGVQETQYF.

The CDR3 DNA reads TGTGCCAGCAGCGAGGGATCGGGCATTCAGTACTTC. It specifies CASSEGSGIQYF. The chain carries TRBV9 and TRBJ2-4; D is unclear. The CDR3 totals 12 residues. V dropped 3 bases and J dropped 9 bases, with 10 bases sitting between them. The germline gives CDR1 SGDLS, CDR2 YYNGEE.

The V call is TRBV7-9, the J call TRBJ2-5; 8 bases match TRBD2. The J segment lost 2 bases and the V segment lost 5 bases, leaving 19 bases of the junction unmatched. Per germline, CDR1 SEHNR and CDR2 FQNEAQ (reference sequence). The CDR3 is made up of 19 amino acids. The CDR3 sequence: CASSAAWTKAGGPQETQYF. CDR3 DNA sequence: TGTGCCAGCAGCGCCGCTTGGACTAAGGCGGGAGGTCCGCAAGAGACCCAGTACTTC. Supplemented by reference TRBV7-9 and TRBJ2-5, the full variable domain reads DTGVSQNPRHKITKRGQNVTFRCDPISEHNRLYWYRQTLGQGPEFLTYFQNEAQLEKSRLLSDRFSAERPKGSFSTLEIQRTEQGDSAMYLCASSAAWTKAGGPQETQYFGPGTRLLVL.

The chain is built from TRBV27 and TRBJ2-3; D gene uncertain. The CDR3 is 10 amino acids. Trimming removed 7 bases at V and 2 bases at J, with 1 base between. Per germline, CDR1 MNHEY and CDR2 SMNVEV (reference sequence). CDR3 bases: TGTGCCAGCACCACAGATACGCAGTATTTT. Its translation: CASTTDTQYF.

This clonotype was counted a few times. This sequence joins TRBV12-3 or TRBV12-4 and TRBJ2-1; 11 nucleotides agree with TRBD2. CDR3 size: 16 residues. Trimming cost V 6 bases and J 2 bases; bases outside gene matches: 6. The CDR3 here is CASSPGLAATYNEQFF. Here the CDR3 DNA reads TGTGCCAGCAGCCCGGGACTAGCGGCGACCTACAATGAGCAGTTCTTC.

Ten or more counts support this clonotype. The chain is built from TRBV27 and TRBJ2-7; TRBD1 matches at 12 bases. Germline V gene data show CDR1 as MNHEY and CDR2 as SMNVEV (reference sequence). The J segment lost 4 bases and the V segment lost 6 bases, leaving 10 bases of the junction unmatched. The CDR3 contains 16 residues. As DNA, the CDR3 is TGTGCCAGCAGCCCCTATGGGGGACAGGGGGCTTACGAGCAGTACTTC. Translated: CASSPYGGQGAYEQYF.

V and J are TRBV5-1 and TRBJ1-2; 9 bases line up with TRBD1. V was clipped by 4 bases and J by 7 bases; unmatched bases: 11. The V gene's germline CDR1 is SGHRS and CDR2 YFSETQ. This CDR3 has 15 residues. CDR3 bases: TGCGCCAGCAGCCACTGGGACAGGGAAAGAGGTGGCTACACCTTC. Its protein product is CASSHWDRERGGYTF.

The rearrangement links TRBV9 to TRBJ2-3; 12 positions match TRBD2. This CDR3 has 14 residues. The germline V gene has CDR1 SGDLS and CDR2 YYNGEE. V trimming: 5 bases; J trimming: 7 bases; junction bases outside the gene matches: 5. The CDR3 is CASRSGLAGNTQYF. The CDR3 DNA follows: TGTGCCAGCAGATCAGGACTAGCGGGAAATACGCAGTATTTT.

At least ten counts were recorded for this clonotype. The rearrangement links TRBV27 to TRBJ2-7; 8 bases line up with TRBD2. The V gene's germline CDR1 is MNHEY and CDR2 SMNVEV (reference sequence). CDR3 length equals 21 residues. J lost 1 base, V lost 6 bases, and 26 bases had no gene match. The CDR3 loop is CASRTKYSGTRVGWVSYEQYF. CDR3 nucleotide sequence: TGTGCCAGCAGGACGAAATACTCCGGGACTAGAGTAGGTTGGGTATCCTACGAGCAGTACTTC.

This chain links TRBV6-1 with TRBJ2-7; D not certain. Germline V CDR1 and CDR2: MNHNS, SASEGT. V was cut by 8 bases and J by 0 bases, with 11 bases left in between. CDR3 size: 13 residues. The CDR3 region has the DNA TGTGCCAGCCAAACGTCCTCCTCCTACGAGCAGTACTTC. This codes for CASQTSSSYEQYF.

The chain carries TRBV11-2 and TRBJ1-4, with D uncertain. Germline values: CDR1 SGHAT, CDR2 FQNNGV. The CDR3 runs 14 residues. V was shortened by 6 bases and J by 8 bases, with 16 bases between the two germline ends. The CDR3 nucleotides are TGTGCCAGCAGGGAGAGACTCGGCGGGGAAAAACTGTTTTTT. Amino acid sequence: CASRERLGGEKLFF.

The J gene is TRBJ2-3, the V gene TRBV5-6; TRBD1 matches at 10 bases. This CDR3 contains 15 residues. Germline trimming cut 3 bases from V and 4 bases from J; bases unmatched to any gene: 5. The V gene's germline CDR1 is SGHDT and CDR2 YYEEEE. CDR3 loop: CASSYGTGDADTQYF. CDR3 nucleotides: TGTGCCAGCAGCTACGGGACAGGGGATGCAGATACGCAGTATTTT.

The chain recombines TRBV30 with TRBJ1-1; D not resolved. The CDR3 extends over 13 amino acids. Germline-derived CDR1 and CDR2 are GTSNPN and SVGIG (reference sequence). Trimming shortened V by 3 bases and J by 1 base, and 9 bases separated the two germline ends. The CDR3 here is CAWRTGWNTEAFF. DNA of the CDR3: TGTGCCTGGAGGACGGGGTGGAACACTGAAGCTTTCTTT.

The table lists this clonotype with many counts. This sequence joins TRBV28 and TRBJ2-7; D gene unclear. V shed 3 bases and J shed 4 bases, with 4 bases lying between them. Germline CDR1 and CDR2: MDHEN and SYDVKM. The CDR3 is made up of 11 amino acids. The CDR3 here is CASSFQYEQYF. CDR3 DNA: TGTGCCAGCAGTTTTCAATACGAGCAGTACTTC.

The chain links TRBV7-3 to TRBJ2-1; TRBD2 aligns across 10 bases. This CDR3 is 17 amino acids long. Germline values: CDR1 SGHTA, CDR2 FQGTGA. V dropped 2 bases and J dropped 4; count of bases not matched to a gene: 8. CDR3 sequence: CASSLRPPGLAYNEQFF. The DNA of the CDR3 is TGTGCCAGCAGCTTACGGCCACCGGGACTAGCGTACAATGAGCAGTTCTTC.

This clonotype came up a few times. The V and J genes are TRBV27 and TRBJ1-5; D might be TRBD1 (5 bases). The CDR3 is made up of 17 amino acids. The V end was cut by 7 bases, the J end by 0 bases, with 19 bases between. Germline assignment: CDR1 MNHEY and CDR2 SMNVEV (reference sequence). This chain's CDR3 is CASNSTGGRYSNQPQHF. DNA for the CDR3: TGTGCCAGCAATTCTACGGGGGGGAGATATAGCAATCAGCCCCAGCATTTT.

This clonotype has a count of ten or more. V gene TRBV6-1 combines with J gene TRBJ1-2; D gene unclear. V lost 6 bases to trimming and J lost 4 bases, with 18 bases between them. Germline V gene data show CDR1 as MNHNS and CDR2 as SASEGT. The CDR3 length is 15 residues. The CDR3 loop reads CASSPSGEAPYGYTF. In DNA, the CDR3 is TGTGCCAGCAGCCCTTCGGGAGAGGCCCCCTATGGCTACACCTTC.

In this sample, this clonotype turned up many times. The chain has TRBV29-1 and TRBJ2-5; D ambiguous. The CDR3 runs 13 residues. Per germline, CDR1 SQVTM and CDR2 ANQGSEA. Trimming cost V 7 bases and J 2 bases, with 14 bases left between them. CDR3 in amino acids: CSASTGWQETQYF. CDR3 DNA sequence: TGCAGCGCCTCGACGGGCTGGCAAGAGACCCAGTACTTC.

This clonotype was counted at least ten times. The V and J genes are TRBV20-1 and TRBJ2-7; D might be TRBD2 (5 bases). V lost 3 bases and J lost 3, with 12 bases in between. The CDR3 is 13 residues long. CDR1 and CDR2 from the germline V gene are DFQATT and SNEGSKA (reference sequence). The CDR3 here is CSASPRADYEQYF. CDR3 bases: TGCAGTGCTAGTCCGCGGGCCGACTACGAGCAGTACTTC.

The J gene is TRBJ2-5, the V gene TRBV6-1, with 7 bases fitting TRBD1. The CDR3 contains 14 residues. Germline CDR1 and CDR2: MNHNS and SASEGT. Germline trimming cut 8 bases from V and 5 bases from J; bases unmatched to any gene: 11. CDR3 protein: CASGLTGTPETQYF. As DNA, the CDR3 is TGTGCCAGCGGGTTGACAGGGACCCCGGAGACCCAGTACTTC.